These T cell receptor beta chains were read from a single sample in a study of tissue T cells after allogeneic stem cell transplantation. Some clones are missing from TCRdb's copy, which holds only in-frame ones; the method was immunoSEQ multiplex PCR. This table has under 50,000 clones, roughly 90% appearing once. The material was blood, obtained before transplantation. These TCRs come from a woman aged 35 to 69 who later had graft-versus-host disease after an allogeneic stem cell transplant. CDR3s include the opening cysteine and the closing phenylalanine or tryptophan. D genes are given only for firm matches. Rows give clone size only sometimes, using once, few, many, or a class for an expanded clone.

V gene	clone size	J gene	D gene	CDR3 protein	CDR3 DNA
TRBV5-1	NA	TRBJ2-2	NA	CASKGGNTGELFF	TGCGCCAGCAAGGGGGGGAACACCGGGGAGCTGTTTTTT
TRBV5-1	NA	TRBJ1-3	TRBD1	CASSLEGTAFSGNTIYF	TGCGCCAGCAGCTTGGAAGGGACAGCCTTCTCTGGAAACACCATATATTTT
TRBV4-3	NA	TRBJ1-1	TRBD1	CASSTHRGYLNTEAFF	TGCGCCAGCAGCACCCACAGGGGGTATCTGAACACTGAAGCTTTCTTT
TRBV11-3	NA	TRBJ1-2	NA	CASSLSGVGYTF	TGTGCCAGCAGCTTAAGTGGGGTCGGCTACACCTTC
TRBV11-2	NA	TRBJ2-3	TRBD2	CASSPTTSGVLLDTQYF	TGTGCCAGCAGCCCCACCACTAGCGGGGTCCTATTGGATACGCAGTATTTT
TRBV6-5	NA	TRBJ2-2	NA	CASLRGINTGELFF	TGTGCCAGCCTGCGCGGGATAAACACCGGGGAGCTGTTTTTT
TRBV6-5	NA	TRBJ2-7	NA	CASSLLGTVAYEQYF	TGTGCCAGCAGCCTACTCGGGACGGTGGCCTACGAGCAGTACTTC
TRBV7-6	NA	TRBJ2-1	NA	CASSVGGGNYNEQFF	TGTGCCAGCAGCGTTGGGGGGGGCAACTACAATGAGCAGTTCTTC
TRBV10-1	NA	TRBJ2-1	NA	CAPRGADLSYNEQFF	TGCGCCCCCCGCGGCGCAGACCTCTCCTACAATGAGCAGTTCTTC
TRBV6-2/TRBV6-3	NA	TRBJ2-7	TRBD2	CASSYPGLAGGAYEQYF	TGTGCCAGCAGTTACCCGGGACTAGCGGGAGGTGCCTACGAGCAGTACTTC
TRBV7-9	NA	TRBJ1-1	NA	CASTQGFNTEAFF	TGTGCCAGCACCCAGGGGTTTAACACTGAAGCTTTCTTT
TRBV2	few	TRBJ1-3	NA	CASRGVGVPSGNTIYF	TGTGCCAGCCGAGGGGTAGGGGTTCCCTCTGGAAACACCATATATTTT
TRBV7-8	NA	TRBJ2-2	NA	CASSLAGGTTGELFF	TGTGCCAGCAGCTTAGCAGGGGGAACGACCGGGGAGCTGTTTTTT
TRBV7-2	NA	TRBJ1-2	TRBD1	CASTETGGNYGYTF	TGTGCCAGCACCGAGACAGGGGGCAACTATGGCTACACCTTC
TRBV30	NA	TRBJ2-3	NA	CAWSPDWAGPRTQYF	TGTGCCTGGAGTCCTGACTGGGCAGGCCCACGCACGCAGTATTTT
TRBV28	NA	TRBJ2-7	TRBD1	CASSDGTAYEQYF	TGTGCCAGCAGTGATGGGACAGCCTACGAGCAGTACTTC
TRBV7-2	NA	TRBJ2-3	NA	CASSPGLAADTQYF	TGTGCCAGCAGCCCCGGACTTGCGGCAGATACGCAGTATTTT
TRBV19	NA	TRBJ1-3	TRBD1	CASSIERTGRRGTIYF	TGTGCCAGTAGTATAGAGAGGACAGGACGTCGAGGCACCATATATTTT
TRBV9	NA	TRBJ1-2	NA	CASSTQGKGYTF	TGTGCCAGCAGCACCCAGGGAAAGGGCTACACCTTC
TRBV27	NA	TRBJ1-6	NA	CASSLLTGGDSPLHF	TGTGCCAGCAGTTTACTGACGGGAGGGGATTCACCCCTCCACTTT
TRBV3-1/TRBV3-2	NA	TRBJ1-2	TRBD1	CASSPDRVNYGYTF	TGTGCCAGCAGCCCCGACAGGGTGAACTATGGCTACACCTTC
TRBV11-2	few	TRBJ2-1	TRBD2	CASSFPSGSYNEQFF	TGTGCCAGCAGCTTCCCTAGCGGCTCCTACAATGAGCAGTTCTTC
TRBV28	NA	TRBJ1-2	NA	CASSSLQGREGYTF	TGTGCCAGCAGTTCCCTACAGGGTAGGGAAGGCTACACCTTC
TRBV7-2	NA	TRBJ1-6	NA	CASSLTGGYNSPLHF	TGTGCCAGCAGCTTAACGGGCGGATATAATTCACCCCTCCACTTT
TRBV9	NA	TRBJ2-2	NA	CASSGRQDTGELFF	TGTGCCAGCAGCGGGAGACAGGACACCGGGGAGCTGTTTTTT
TRBV18	NA	TRBJ1-1	TRBD1	CASSPGQVGLSEAFF	TGTGCCAGCTCACCAGGACAGGTTGGACTTTCTGAAGCTTTCTTT